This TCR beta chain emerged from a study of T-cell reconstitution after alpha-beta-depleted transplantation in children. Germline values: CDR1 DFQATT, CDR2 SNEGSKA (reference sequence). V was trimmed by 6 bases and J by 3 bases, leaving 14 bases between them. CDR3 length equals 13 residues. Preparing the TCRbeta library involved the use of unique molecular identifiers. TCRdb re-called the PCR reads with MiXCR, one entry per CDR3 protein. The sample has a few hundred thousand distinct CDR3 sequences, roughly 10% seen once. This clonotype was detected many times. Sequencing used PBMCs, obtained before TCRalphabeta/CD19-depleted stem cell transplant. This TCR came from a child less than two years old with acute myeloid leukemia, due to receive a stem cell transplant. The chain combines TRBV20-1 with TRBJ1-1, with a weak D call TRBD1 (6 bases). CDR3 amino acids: CSAWTRGDTEAFF. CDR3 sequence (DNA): TGCAGTGCCTGGACTAGGGGGGACACTGAAGCTTTCTTT.